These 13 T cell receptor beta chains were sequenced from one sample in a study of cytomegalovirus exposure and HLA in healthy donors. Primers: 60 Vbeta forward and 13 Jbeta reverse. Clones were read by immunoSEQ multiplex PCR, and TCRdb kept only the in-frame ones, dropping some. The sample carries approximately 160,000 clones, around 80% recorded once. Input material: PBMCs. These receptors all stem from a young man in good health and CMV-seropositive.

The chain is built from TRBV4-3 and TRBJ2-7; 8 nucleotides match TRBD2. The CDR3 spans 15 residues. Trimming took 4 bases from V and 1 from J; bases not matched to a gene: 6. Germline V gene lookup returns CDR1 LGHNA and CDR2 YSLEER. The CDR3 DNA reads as TGCGCCAGCAGCCTAACGGGGGGGCGGTCCTACGAGCAGTACTTC. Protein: CASSLTGGRSYEQYF.

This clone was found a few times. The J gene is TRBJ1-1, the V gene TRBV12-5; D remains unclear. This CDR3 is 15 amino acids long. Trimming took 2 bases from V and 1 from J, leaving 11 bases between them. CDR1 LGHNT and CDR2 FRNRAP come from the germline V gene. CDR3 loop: CASGLSTVSNTEAFF. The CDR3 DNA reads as TGTGCTAGTGGTTTGTCCACAGTTTCGAACACTGAAGCTTTCTTT.

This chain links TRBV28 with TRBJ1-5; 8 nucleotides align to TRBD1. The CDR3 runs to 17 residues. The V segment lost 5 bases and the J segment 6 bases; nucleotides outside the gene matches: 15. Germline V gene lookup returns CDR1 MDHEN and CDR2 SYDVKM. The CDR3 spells CASSNRLQGGRGQPQHF. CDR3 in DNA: TGTGCCAGCAGTAATCGATTACAGGGGGGAAGGGGTCAGCCCCAGCATTTT.

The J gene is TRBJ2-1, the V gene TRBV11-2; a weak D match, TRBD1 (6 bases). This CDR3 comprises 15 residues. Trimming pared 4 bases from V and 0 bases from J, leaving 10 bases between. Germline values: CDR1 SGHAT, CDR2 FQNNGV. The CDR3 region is CASSSGESSYNEQFF. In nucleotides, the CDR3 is TGTGCCAGCAGCTCAGGGGAGAGCTCCTACAATGAGCAGTTCTTC.

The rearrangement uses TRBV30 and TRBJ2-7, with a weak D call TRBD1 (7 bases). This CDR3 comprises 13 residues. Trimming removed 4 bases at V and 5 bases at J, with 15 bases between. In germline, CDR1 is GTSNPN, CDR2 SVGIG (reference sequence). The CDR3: CAWTRDSSHEQYF. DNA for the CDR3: TGTGCCTGGACGCGGGACAGTTCCCACGAGCAGTACTTC.

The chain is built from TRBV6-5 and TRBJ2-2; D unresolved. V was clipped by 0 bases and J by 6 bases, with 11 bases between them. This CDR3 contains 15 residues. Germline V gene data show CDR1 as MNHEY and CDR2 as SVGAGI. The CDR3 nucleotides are TGTGCCAGCAGTTACTCGAGCAATTCTGCCGGGGAGCTGTTTTTT. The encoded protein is CASSYSSNSAGELFF.

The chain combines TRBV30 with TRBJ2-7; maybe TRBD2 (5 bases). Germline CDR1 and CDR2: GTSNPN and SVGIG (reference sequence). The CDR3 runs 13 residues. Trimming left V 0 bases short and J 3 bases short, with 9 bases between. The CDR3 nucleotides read TGTGCCTGGAGTGTTGAGGGCCTCTACGAGCAGTACTTC. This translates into CAWSVEGLYEQYF.

CDR3 sequence: CASSLGVAGPDTQYF. CDR3 bases: TGTGCCAGCAGCTTAGGGGTAGCGGGGCCGGATACGCAGTATTTT. The chain employs TRBV11-2 and TRBJ2-3, with TRBD2 identical over 8 bases. The CDR3 length is 15 residues. The germline gives CDR1 SGHAT, CDR2 FQNNGV. J was trimmed by 6 bases and V by 1 base; bases with no gene match: 6. Supplemented by reference TRBV11-2 and TRBJ2-3, the full variable domain reads EAGVAQSPRYKIIEKRQSVAFWCNPISGHATLYWYQQILGQGPKLLIQFQNNGVVDDSQLPKDRFSAERLKGVDSTLKIQPAKLEDSAVYLCASSLGVAGPDTQYFGPGTRLTVL.

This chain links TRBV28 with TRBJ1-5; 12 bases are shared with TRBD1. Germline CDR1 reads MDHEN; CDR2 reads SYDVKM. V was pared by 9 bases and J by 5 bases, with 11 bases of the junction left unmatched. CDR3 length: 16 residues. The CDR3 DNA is TGTGCCAGTCGGCCCGGGACAGGGGGCCGTTATCAGCCCCAGCATTTT. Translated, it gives CASRPGTGGRYQPQHF.

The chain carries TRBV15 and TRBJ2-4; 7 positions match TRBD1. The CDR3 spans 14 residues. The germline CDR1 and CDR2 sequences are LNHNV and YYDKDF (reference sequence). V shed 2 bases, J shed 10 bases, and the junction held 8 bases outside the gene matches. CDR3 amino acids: CATSRTDDREIQYF. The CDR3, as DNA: TGTGCCACCAGCAGAACGGACGACAGGGAGATTCAGTACTTC.

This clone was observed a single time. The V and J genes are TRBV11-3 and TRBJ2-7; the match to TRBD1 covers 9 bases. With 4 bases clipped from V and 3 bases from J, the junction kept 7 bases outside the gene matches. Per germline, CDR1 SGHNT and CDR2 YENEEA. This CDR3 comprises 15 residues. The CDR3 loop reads CASSSAGTGYYEQYF. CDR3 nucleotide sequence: TGTGCCAGCAGCTCCGCCGGGACAGGGTACTACGAGCAGTACTTC. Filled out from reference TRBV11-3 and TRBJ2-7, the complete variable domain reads EAGVVQSPRYKIIEKKQPVAFWCNPISGHNTLYWYLQNLGQGPELLIRYENEEAVDDSQLPKDRFSAERLKGVDSTLKIQPAELGDSAVYLCASSSAGTGYYEQYFGPGTRLTVT.

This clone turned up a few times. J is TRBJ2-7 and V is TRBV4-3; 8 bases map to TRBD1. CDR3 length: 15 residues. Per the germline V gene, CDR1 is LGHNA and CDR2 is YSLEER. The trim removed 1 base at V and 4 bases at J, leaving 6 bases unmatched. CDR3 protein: CASSQATGGRYEQYF. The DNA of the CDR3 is TGCGCCAGCAGCCAAGCAACAGGGGGTAGGTACGAGCAGTACTTC.

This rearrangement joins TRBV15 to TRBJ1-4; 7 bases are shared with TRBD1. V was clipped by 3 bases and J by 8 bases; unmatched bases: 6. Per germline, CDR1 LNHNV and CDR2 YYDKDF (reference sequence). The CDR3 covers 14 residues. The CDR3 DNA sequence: TGTGCCACCAGCAGGGACAGGTTTCAGGAAAAACTGTTTTTT. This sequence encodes CATSRDRFQEKLFF. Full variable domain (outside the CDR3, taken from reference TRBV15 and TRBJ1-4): DAMVIQNPRYQVTQFGKPVTLSCSQTLNHNVMYWYQQKSSQAPKLLFHYYDKDFNNEADTPDNFQSRRPNTSFCFLDIRSPGLGDTAMYLCATSRDRFQEKLFFGSGTQLSVL.